What follows is one T cell receptor beta chain and its context. Its target is unknown. Clones were read by immunoSEQ multiplex PCR, and TCRdb kept only the in-frame ones, dropping some. The sample contains roughly 84,000 clones, about 85% of which appear only once. V lost 1 base, J lost 4 bases, and 10 bases lay in between. Germline V gene sequence: CDR1 MGHRA, CDR2 YSYEKL. CDR3 length: 15 residues. These data originate in a study of T cell responses to AZD1222 COVID-19 vaccine. As for the study in general: Timing groups of about 4 and about 12 weeks for second doses were pooled. Study-wide findings and caveats: Mostly white British, mostly female donors; authors suggested clonal diversity may be underestimated. Unmutated regions of variants are reportedly targeted by nearly half of spike-specific TCRs.

The sequences come from peripheral blood, collected on day 0 of AZD1222 vaccination. This sequence was found in an adult in good health. V is TRBV4-1 and J is TRBJ1-4; D ambiguous. CDR3 amino acids: CASSQVSGINEKLFF. CDR3 DNA: TGCGCCAGCAGCCAAGTATCGGGAATTAATGAAAAACTGTTTTTT.